The 21 T cell receptor beta chains given below trace back to one sample, sequenced in a study of blood T cells in healthy people across ages. A J-beta primer mix and a sample-barcoded 5' primer were used in a second PCR of roughly 6 to 11 cycles. TCRdb ran MiXCR on the 5' RACE reads and lists one entry per CDR3 protein. This sample has over 1,300,000 distinct CDR3 sequences, with almost 60% found just once. The specimen sequenced was blood. The receptors derive from a man aged 18 to 30 in good health.

The CDR3 region is CASREREIDEQYF. Written as DNA, the CDR3 is TGTGCCAGCAGGGAGCGGGAGATAGACGAGCAGTACTTC. This sequence joins TRBV6-6 and TRBJ2-7; 8 nucleotides match TRBD2. Trimming removed 6 bases from V and 5 bases from J; junction bases left unmatched: 6. The V gene's germline CDR1 is MNHNY and CDR2 SVGAGI (reference sequence). The CDR3 has 13 residues.

This clonotype was detected only once. This chain uses TRBV2 with TRBJ2-6, with D unclear. The CDR3 is 16 amino acids. In germline, CDR1 is SNHLY, CDR2 FYNNEI. V was cut by 6 bases and J by 0 bases, with 12 bases left in between. CDR3 sequence reads: CASSEQGSSGANVLTF. The DNA for the CDR3 is TGTGCCAGCAGCGAACAAGGCTCCTCTGGGGCCAACGTCCTGACTTTC.

The chain links TRBV6-1 to TRBJ2-1, with 12 positions matching TRBD1. There are 16 residues in the CDR3. Germline values: CDR1 MNHNS, CDR2 SASEGT. V shed 3 bases and J 6 bases; nucleotides not matched to a gene: 6. In nucleotides, the CDR3 is TGTGCCAGCAGTGACCCGGGACAGGGGGCATTCAATGAGCAGTTCTTC. Protein: CASSDPGQGAFNEQFF.

The V and J genes are TRBV18 and TRBJ2-1; 8 bases fit TRBD1. This CDR3 has 15 amino acids. Trimming removed 2 bases from V and 8 bases from J; junction bases left unmatched: 8. Germline V CDR1 and CDR2: KGHSH, LQKENI. CDR3 in DNA: TGTGCCAGCTCACCAACTACAGGGGGTAAACATGAGCAGTTCTTC. Its translation: CASSPTTGGKHEQFF.

The chain couples TRBV2 to TRBJ1-2; tentatively, D is TRBD1 (6 bases). With 6 bases removed from V and 4 bases from J, the gap between germline ends came to 15 bases. Per the germline V gene, CDR1 is SNHLY and CDR2 is FYNNEI. This CDR3 contains 14 residues. CDR3 sequence reads: CASSQGPLLYGYTF. The DNA of the CDR3 is TGTGCCAGCAGCCAGGGGCCCCTCCTCTATGGCTACACCTTC.

The rearrangement joins TRBV5-1 to TRBJ2-5; TRBD2 agrees at 9 bases. The J call is doubtful: the DNA matches TRBJ2-7 better. Germline CDR1 and CDR2: SGHRS and YFSETQ. The length of the CDR3 is 15 residues. In nucleotides, the CDR3 is TGCGCCAGCAGCCCCCCCCTAGCGGGGACCTACGAGCAGTACTTC. Translated, it gives CASSPPLAGTYEQYF.

The chain links TRBV4-1 to TRBJ2-5; tentative D call: TRBD2 (5 bases). The J call is doubtful: the DNA matches TRBJ2-7 better. Looked up from germline, CDR1 is MGHRA and CDR2 is YSYEKL. The CDR3 is made up of 15 amino acids. In DNA, the CDR3 is TGCGCCAGCAGCCAAGGGGCTAGCATTTCCTACGAGCAGTACTTC. Amino acid sequence: CASSQGASISYEQYF.

The gene calls are TRBV12-3 or TRBV12-4 and TRBJ2-4; 12 positions agree with TRBD2. V was pared by 4 bases and J by 3 bases, with 7 bases of the junction left unmatched. The CDR3 runs to 17 residues. The CDR3, as DNA: TGTGCCAGCAGTTCAGGACTAGCGGGAATCCTCAAAAACATTCAGTACTTC. It translates to CASSSGLAGILKNIQYF.

The sample holds a few counts of this clonotype. This chain links TRBV11-2 with TRBJ2-4, with TRBD2 identical over 14 bases. Germline lookup yields CDR1 SGHAT and CDR2 FQNNGV. J was trimmed by 6 bases and V by 4 bases; bases with no gene match: 5. The CDR3 is 16 amino acids. The CDR3 bases are TGTGCCAGCAGCTCAAGACTAGCGGGAGGGACAAACATTCAGTACTTC. Protein: CASSSRLAGGTNIQYF.

The chain joins TRBV27 to TRBJ2-1; D is undetermined. With 7 bases removed from V and 0 bases from J, the gap between germline ends came to 10 bases. CDR3 length: 14 amino acids. Germline V CDR1 and CDR2: MNHEY, SMNVEV (reference sequence). CDR3 nucleotides: TGTGCCAGCACCCCAGAAAGCTCCTACAATGAGCAGTTCTTC. Amino acids: CASTPESSYNEQFF.

The chain is built from TRBV28 and TRBJ1-1; 10 nucleotides align to TRBD1. The germline gives CDR1 MDHEN, CDR2 SYDVKM. The CDR3 length is 15 residues. Losses at the gene ends were 6 bases for V and 5 bases for J; bases not matched to a gene: 9. Written as DNA, the CDR3 is TGTGCCAGCAGGGGACAGGGGTCGTTATGGACTGAAGCTTTCTTT. Translating it yields CASRGQGSLWTEAFF.

Note on this clonotype: Mismatch with germline at one junction end may stem from a read error. This chain links TRBV3-1 with TRBJ2-1, with 12 bases identical to TRBD1. CDR3 length: 15 residues. Looked up from germline, CDR1 is LGHDT and CDR2 is YNNKEL (reference sequence). The CDR3 spells CASTQGDRGPYEQFF. CDR3 sequence (DNA): TGTGCCAGCACCCAAGGGGACAGGGGGCCGTATGAGCAGTTCTTC.

This chain joins TRBV4-2 and TRBJ1-2; 7 bases align to TRBD1. The trim removed 0 bases at V and 2 bases at J, leaving 6 bases unmatched. Per germline, CDR1 LGHNA and CDR2 YNFKEQ. This CDR3 comprises 16 residues. The CDR3 nucleotides are TGTGCCAGCAGCCAAGACTTGGACAGGCAAAACTATGGCTACACCTTC. It translates to CASSQDLDRQNYGYTF.

A single count supports this clonotype. The rearrangement joins TRBV14 to TRBJ1-1, with no clear D. V was cut by 0 bases and J by 3 bases, with 8 bases left in between. The V gene's germline CDR1 is SGHDN and CDR2 FVKESK. This CDR3 spans 14 amino acids. CDR3 amino acids: CASSQEPFDTEAFF. CDR3 nucleotide sequence: TGTGCCAGCAGCCAAGAACCGTTTGACACTGAAGCTTTCTTT.

CDR3 in amino acids: CASSQVLKDTQYF. Here the CDR3 DNA reads TGTGCCAGCAGCCAAGTACTTAAGGATACGCAGTATTTT. The chain has TRBV14 and TRBJ2-3, with D uncertain. V was clipped by 1 base and J by 6 bases, with 8 bases between them. In germline, CDR1 is SGHDN, CDR2 FVKESK. The CDR3 loop spans 13 amino acids.

V gene TRBV3-1 combines with J gene TRBJ2-5; possibly TRBD2 for D (6 bases). The germline gives CDR1 LGHDT, CDR2 YNNKEL (reference sequence). This CDR3 spans 17 amino acids. V was pared by 4 bases and J by 4 bases, with 22 bases between. The CDR3 DNA is TGTGCCAGCAGCCCCACCCTTTTGGGCGGGAAGCGAGAGACCCAGTACTTC. This translates into CASSPTLLGGKRETQYF.

V gene TRBV12-3 or TRBV12-4 combines with J gene TRBJ1-1; D might be TRBD1 (5 bases). The V end lost 8 bases, the J end lost 3 bases, and 13 bases lay between the germline ends. The CDR3 consists of 13 residues. CDR3 loop: CASLIAGDTEAFF. The CDR3 nucleotides read TGTGCCAGCTTAATAGCGGGGGACACTGAAGCTTTCTTT.

The gene calls are TRBV9 and TRBJ2-5; perhaps TRBD2 as D (5 bases). Trimming removed 7 bases from V and 4 bases from J, with 20 bases in between. This CDR3 is built from 15 residues. Germline V gene data show CDR1 as SGDLS and CDR2 as YYNGEE. Written as DNA, the CDR3 is TGTGCCAGCGGGCAGGAGGTATCATCGGGAGAGACCCAGTACTTC. Amino acid sequence: CASGQEVSSGETQYF.

V and J are TRBV6-5 and TRBJ2-1; the match to TRBD2 covers 9 bases. The J call may not be correct, given that the DNA end is closer to TRBJ2-7. CDR1 is MNHEY and CDR2 is SVGAGI in the germline V gene. The CDR3 covers 14 residues. CDR3 in DNA: TGTGCCAGCACTGGCGGGAGGGCCTTCAATGAGCAGTACTTC. Protein: CASTGGRAFNEQYF.

This chain connects TRBV3-1 to TRBJ2-1; TRBD2 matches 11 bases. The CDR3 consists of 19 residues. CDR1 LGHDT and CDR2 YNNKEL come from the germline V gene (reference sequence). The ends lost 0 bases at V and 3 bases at J; junction bases unmatched: 10. The CDR3 DNA reads TGTGCCAGCAGCCAAGATCCGGCTAGCGGGGGGTTCCACTACAATGAGCAGTTCTTC. This gives the protein CASSQDPASGGFHYNEQFF.

The chain has TRBV7-2 and TRBJ1-4, with TRBD1 matching 11 bases. This CDR3 has 15 amino acids. Germline V gene data show CDR1 as SGHTA and CDR2 as FQGNSA. The J segment lost 8 bases and the V segment lost 4 bases, leaving 6 bases of the junction unmatched. The CDR3 bases are TGTGCCAGCAGCTGGGGGACAGGGGGGGAAGAAAAACTGTTTTTT. This sequence encodes CASSWGTGGEEKLFF.